This T cell receptor beta chain was obtained from a study of cytomegalovirus exposure and HLA in healthy donors. Study as a whole: Findings of an earlier analysis included 90 million to 120 million unique TCR beta sequences from about 180 million T cells.

J lost 0 bases, V lost 0 bases, and 5 bases had no gene match. Germline CDR1 and CDR2: GTSNPN and SVGIG (reference sequence). This CDR3 has 17 residues. Concerning this clone: Its antigen is as yet unknown.

It was with 60 Vbeta and 13 Jbeta primers that the PCR ran. Profiled with immunoSEQ multiplex PCR; TCRdb holds only in-frame clones, not every one. The sample consists of roughly 200,000 clones, roughly 80% of them appearing once. Study-wide points: In a later analysis, around 18,000 TCR beta sequences were associated with HLA alleles at 0.05 false discovery rate. Most of the TCR beta V segments (in an earlier analysis) were productive either about 87% or about 30% of the time.

The study sampled nominally healthy donors, though unrecorded immune exposures were likely. The chain employs TRBV30 and TRBJ1-3, with 10 bases that match TRBD1. The material sequenced was PBMCs. The TCR sequence derives from a boy aged 10-17 years in good health and CMV-seronegative. Here the CDR3 DNA reads TGTGCCTGGAGTGTGGGACAGGGGCGATTCTCTGGAAACACCATATATTTT. Translating it yields CAWSVGQGRFSGNTIYF.